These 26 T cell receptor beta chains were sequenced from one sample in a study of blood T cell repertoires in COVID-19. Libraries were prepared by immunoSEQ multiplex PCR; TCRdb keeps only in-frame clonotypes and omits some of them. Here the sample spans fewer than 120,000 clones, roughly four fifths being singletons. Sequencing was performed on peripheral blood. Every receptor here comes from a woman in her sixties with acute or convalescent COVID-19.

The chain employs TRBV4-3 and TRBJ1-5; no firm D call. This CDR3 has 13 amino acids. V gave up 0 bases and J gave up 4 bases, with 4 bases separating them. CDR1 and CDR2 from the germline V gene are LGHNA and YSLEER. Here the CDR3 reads CASSQDGNQPQHF. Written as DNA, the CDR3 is TGCGCCAGCAGCCAAGACGGGAATCAGCCCCAGCATTTT.

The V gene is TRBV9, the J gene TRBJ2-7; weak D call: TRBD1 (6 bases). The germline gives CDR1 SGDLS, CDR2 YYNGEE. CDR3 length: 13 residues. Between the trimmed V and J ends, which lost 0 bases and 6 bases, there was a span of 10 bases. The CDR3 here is CASSVVAGAEQYF. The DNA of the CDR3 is TGTGCCAGCAGCGTAGTTGCAGGGGCCGAGCAGTACTTC.

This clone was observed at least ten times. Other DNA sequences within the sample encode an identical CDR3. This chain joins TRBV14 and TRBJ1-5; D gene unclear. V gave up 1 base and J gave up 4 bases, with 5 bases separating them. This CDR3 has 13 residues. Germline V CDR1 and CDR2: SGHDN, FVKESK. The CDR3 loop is CASSQGANQPQHF. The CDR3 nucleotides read TGTGCCAGCAGCCAAGGGGCAAATCAGCCCCAGCATTTT.

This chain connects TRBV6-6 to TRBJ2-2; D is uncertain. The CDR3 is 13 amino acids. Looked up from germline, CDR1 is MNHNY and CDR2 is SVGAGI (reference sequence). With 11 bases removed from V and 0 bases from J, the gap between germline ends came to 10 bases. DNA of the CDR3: TGTGCCGTCCGTTCGTCGAACACCGGGGAGCTGTTTTTT. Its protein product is CAVRSSNTGELFF.

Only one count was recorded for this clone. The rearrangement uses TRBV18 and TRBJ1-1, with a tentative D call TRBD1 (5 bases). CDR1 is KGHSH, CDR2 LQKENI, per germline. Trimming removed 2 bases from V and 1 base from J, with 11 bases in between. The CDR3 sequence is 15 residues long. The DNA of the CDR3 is TGTGCCAGCTCACCAGGCCCAGGGTCGAACACTGAAGCTTTCTTT. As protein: CASSPGPGSNTEAFF.

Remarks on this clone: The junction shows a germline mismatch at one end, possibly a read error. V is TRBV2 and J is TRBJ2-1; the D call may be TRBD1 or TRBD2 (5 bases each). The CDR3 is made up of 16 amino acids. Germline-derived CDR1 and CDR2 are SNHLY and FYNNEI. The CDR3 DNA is TGTGCCAGCAGCGAAGAGGGGTGGAGCTCCTACAATGAGCAGTTCTTC. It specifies CASSEEGWSSYNEQFF.

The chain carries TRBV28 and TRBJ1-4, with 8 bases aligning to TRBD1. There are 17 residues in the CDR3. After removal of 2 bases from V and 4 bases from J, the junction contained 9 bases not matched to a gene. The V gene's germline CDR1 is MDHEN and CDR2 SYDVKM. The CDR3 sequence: CASSLAPGGMDNEKLFF. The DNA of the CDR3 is TGTGCCAGCAGTTTAGCGCCAGGGGGCATGGATAATGAAAAACTGTTTTTT.

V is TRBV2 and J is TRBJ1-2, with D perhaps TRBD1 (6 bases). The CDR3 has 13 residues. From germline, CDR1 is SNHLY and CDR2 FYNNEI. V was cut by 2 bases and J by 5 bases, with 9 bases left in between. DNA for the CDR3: TGTGCCAGCAGTGAAAACAGGGAGTATGGCTACACCTTC. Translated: CASSENREYGYTF.

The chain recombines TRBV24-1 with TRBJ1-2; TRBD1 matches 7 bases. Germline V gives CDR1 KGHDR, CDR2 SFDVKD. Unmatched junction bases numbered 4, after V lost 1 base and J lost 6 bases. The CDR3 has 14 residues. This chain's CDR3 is CATSDLRTGDGYTF. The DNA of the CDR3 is TGTGCCACCAGTGATTTACGGACAGGTGATGGCTACACCTTC.

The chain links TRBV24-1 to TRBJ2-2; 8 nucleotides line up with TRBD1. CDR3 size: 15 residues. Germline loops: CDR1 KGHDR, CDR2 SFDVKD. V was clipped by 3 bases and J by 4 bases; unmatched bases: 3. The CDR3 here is CATSDPTGVTGELFF. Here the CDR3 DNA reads TGTGCCACCAGTGATCCGACAGGGGTCACCGGGGAGCTGTTTTTT.

The CDR3 sequence: CASSSRGQGSDTQYF. The CDR3 coding sequence is TGCGCCAGCAGCTCCCGGGGACAGGGCTCAGATACGCAGTATTTT. The chain combines TRBV5-1 with TRBJ2-3, with TRBD1 matching 9 bases. This CDR3 has 15 amino acids. Looked up from germline, CDR1 is SGHRS and CDR2 is YFSETQ. V was clipped by 3 bases and J by 4 bases; unmatched bases: 6.

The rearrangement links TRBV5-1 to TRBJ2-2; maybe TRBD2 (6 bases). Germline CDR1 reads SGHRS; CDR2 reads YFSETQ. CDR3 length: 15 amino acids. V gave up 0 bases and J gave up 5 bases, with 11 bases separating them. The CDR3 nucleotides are TGCGCCAGCAGCTTGGGGGCGGGGAGGACCGGGGAGCTGTTTTTT. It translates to CASSLGAGRTGELFF.

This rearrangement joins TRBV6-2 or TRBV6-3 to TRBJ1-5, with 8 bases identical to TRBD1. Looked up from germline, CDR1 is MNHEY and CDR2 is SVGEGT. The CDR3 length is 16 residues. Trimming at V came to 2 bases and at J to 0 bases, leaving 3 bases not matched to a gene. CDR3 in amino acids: CASSYAGQGSNQPQHF. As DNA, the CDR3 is TGTGCCAGCAGTTACGCCGGACAGGGTAGCAATCAGCCCCAGCATTTT.

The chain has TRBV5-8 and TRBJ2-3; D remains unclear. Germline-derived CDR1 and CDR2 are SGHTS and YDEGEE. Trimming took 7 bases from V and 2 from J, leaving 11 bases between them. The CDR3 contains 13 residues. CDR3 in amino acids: CASASRPTDTQYF. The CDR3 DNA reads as TGTGCCAGCGCCTCGCGTCCCACAGATACGCAGTATTTT. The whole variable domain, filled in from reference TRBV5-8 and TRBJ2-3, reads EAGVTQSPTHLIKTRGQQATLRCSPISGHTSVYWYQQALGLGLQFLLWYDEGEERNRGNFPPRFSGRQFPNYSSELNVNALELEDSALYLCASASRPTDTQYFGPGTRLTVL.

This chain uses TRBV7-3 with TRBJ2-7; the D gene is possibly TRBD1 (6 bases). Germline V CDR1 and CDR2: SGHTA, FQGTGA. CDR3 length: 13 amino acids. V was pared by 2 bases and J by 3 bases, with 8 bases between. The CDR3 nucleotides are TGTGCCAGCAGCTTATCACAGGGCTACGAGCAGTACTTC. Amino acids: CASSLSQGYEQYF. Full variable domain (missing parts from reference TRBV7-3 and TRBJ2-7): GAGVSQTPSNKVTEKGKYVELRCDPISGHTALYWYRQSLGQGPEFLIYFQGTGAADDSGLPNDRFFAVRPEGSVSTLKIQRTERGDSAVYLCASSLSQGYEQYFGPGTRLTVT.

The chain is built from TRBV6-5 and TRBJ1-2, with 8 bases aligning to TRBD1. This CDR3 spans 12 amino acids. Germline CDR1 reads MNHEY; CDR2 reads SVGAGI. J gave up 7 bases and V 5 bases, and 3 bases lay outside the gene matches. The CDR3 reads CASSPGTGGYTF. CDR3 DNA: TGTGCCAGCAGTCCTGGGACAGGTGGCTACACCTTC.

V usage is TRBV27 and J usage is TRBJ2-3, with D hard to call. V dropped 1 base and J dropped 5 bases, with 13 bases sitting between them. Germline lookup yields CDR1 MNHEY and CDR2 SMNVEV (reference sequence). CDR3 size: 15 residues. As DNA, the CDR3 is TGTGCCAGCAGTTTATACAGCCGACGAATAGATACGCAGTATTTT. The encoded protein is CASSLYSRRIDTQYF.

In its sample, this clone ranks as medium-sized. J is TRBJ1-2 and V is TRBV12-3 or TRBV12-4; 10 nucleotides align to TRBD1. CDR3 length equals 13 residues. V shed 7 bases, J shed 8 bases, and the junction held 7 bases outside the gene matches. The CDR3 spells CASILGTGDGYTF. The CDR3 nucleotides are TGTGCCAGCATTCTCGGGACAGGGGACGGCTACACCTTC.

CDR3: CASSLLGAGTQETQYF. CDR3 nucleotides: TGCGCCAGCAGCCTGCTTGGGGCCGGGACTCAAGAGACCCAGTACTTC. J is TRBJ2-5 and V is TRBV5-1; D possibly corresponds to TRBD2 (6 bases). This CDR3 comprises 16 residues. Germline lookup yields CDR1 SGHRS and CDR2 YFSETQ. Trimming shortened V by 4 bases and J by 2 bases, and 18 bases separated the two germline ends.

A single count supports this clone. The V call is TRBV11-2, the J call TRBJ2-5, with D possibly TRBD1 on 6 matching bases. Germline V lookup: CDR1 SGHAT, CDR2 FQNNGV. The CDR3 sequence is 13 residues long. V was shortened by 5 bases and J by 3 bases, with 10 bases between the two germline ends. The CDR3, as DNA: TGTGCCAGCAGCCCAGGGGCAAAAGAGACCCAGTACTTC. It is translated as CASSPGAKETQYF.

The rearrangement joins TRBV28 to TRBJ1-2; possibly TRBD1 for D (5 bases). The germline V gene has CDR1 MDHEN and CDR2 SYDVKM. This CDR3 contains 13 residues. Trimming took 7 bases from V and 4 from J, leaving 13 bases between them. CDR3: CASTLRGSYGYTF. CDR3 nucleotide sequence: TGTGCCAGCACTCTTAGGGGATCCTATGGCTACACCTTC.

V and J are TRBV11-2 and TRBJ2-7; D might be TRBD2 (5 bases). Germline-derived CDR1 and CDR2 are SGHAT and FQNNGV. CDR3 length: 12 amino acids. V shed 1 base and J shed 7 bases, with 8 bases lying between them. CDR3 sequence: CASSLVPGEQYF. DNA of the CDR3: TGTGCCAGCAGCTTAGTCCCGGGAGAGCAGTACTTC. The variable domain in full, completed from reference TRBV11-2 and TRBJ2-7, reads EAGVAQSPRYKIIEKRQSVAFWCNPISGHATLYWYQQILGQGPKLLIQFQNNGVVDDSQLPKDRFSAERLKGVDSTLKIQPAKLEDSAVYLCASSLVPGEQYFGPGTRLTVT.

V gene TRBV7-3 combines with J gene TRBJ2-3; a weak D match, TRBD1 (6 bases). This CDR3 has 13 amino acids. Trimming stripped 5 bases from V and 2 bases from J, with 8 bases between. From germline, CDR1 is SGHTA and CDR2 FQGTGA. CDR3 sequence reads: CASSVGATDTQYF. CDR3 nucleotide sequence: TGTGCCAGCAGCGTGGGGGCCACAGATACGCAGTATTTT. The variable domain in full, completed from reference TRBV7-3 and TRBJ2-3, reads GAGVSQTPSNKVTEKGKYVELRCDPISGHTALYWYRQSLGQGPEFLIYFQGTGAADDSGLPNDRFFAVRPEGSVSTLKIQRTERGDSAVYLCASSVGATDTQYFGPGTRLTVL.

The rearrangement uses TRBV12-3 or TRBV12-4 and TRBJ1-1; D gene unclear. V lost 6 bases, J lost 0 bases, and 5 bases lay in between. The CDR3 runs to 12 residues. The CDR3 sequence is CASRIMNTEAFF. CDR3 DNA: TGTGCCAGCAGAATTATGAACACTGAAGCTTTCTTT.

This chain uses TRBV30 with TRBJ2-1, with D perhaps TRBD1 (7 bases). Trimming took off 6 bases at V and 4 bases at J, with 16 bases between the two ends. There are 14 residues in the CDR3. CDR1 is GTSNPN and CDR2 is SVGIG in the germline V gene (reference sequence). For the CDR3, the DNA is TGTGCCTGCCCCTTCGGGGGACAGTACAATGAGCAGTTCTTC. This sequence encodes CACPFGGQYNEQFF. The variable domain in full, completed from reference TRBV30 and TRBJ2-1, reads SQTIHQWPATLVQPVGSPLSLECTVEGTSNPNLYWYRQAAGRGLQLLFYSVGIGQISSEVPQNLSASRPQDRQFILSSKKLLLSDSGFYLCACPFGGQYNEQFFGPGTRLTVL.

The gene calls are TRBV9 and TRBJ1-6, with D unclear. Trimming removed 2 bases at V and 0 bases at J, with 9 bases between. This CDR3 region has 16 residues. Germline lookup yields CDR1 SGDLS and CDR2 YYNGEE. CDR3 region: CASSVSSSSYNSPLHF. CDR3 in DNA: TGTGCCAGCAGCGTGAGCTCGAGCTCCTATAATTCACCCCTCCACTTT.